Below are 23 T cell receptor beta chains sequenced from a single sample in a study of CD8 T cells in ankylosing spondylitis. Each CDR3 protein gets one entry after TCRdb re-called the 5' RACE reads with MiXCR. Altogether 300,000 to 350,000 distinct CDR3 sequences are present, 14% to 15% being singletons, with the ten largest covering roughly 1.1%. Material: blood, either unsorted or a sorted T cell fraction (not recorded which). The origin of the receptors is a male donor with ankylosing spondylitis or in good health (not recorded which).

The chain is built from TRBV5-1 and TRBJ2-3; 10 bases align to TRBD1. Per germline, CDR1 SGHRS and CDR2 YFSETQ. After removal of 4 bases from V and 3 bases from J, the junction contained 11 bases not matched to a gene. This CDR3 is built from 17 residues. The CDR3 DNA follows: TGCGCCAGCAGCCAACCTCCGGGGGACAGGGGAACAGATACGCAGTATTTT. Amino acid sequence: CASSQPPGDRGTDTQYF.

The chain combines TRBV25-1 with TRBJ2-7; D not resolved. From germline, CDR1 is MGHDK and CDR2 SYGVNS. V was clipped by 0 bases and J by 5 bases, with 8 bases between them. The CDR3 has 13 amino acids. The CDR3 loop is CASSEYSRDEQYF. The CDR3 DNA follows: TGTGCCAGCAGTGAATACAGTCGGGACGAGCAGTACTTC.

This clonotype was seen more than once but under ten times. The chain has TRBV5-1 and TRBJ2-3, with D possibly TRBD1 on 5 matching bases. In germline, CDR1 is SGHRS, CDR2 YFSETQ. Trimming stripped 4 bases from V and 5 bases from J, with 14 bases between. There are 14 residues in the CDR3. The CDR3 DNA reads TGCGCCAGCAGCCCTAGACAGACAAAAGATACGCAGTATTTT. It is translated as CASSPRQTKDTQYF.

This rearrangement joins TRBV29-1 to TRBJ1-4, with D hard to call. The CDR3 is 13 amino acids. The V end lost 4 bases, the J end lost 4 bases, and 10 bases lay between the germline ends. Germline V lookup: CDR1 SQVTM, CDR2 ANQGSEA. The DNA of the CDR3 is TGCAGCGTTGGGGATCCCAGTAATGAAAAACTGTTTTTT. Amino acids: CSVGDPSNEKLFF.

This chain links TRBV11-3 with TRBJ2-4; D is uncertain. This CDR3 spans 14 amino acids. Germline V gene lookup returns CDR1 SGHNT and CDR2 YENEEA. V was cut by 4 bases and J by 1 base, with 8 bases left in between. The CDR3 bases are TGTGCCAGCAGCTCCGGACGGGCCAAAAACATTCAGTACTTC. This encodes CASSSGRAKNIQYF.

This clonotype was picked up a small number of times. V and J are TRBV5-1 and TRBJ2-7, with 10 bases fitting TRBD1. The germline V gene encodes CDR1 SGHRS and CDR2 YFSETQ. V was clipped by 4 bases and J by 2 bases; unmatched bases: 6. CDR3 length equals 15 residues. The CDR3 DNA reads as TGCGCCAGCAGCCCCAGGACAGGGGGGACCTACGAGCAGTACTTC. This encodes CASSPRTGGTYEQYF.

The CDR3 is CASSDRTSGNTIYF. The DNA for the CDR3 is TGTGCCAGCAGTGACCGGACTTCTGGAAACACCATATATTTT. The V and J genes are TRBV25-1 and TRBJ1-3; D not certain. There are 14 residues in the CDR3. CDR1 is MGHDK, CDR2 SYGVNS, per germline. V was cut by 3 bases and J by 1 base, with 7 bases left in between.

V gene TRBV11-2 combines with J gene TRBJ2-2; tentative D call: TRBD2 (7 bases). The CDR3 totals 18 residues. From germline, CDR1 is SGHAT and CDR2 FQNNGV. V lost 8 bases and J 8 bases, leaving 30 bases between the germline ends. DNA for the CDR3: TGTGCCAGCTGTAAGGCTAGCGGAGGGGGATTTGCTGCGGGGGAGCTGTTTTTT. It translates to CASCKASGGGFAAGELFF.

The rearrangement links TRBV6-1 to TRBJ1-1; D is uncertain. Germline V gives CDR1 MNHNS, CDR2 SASEGT. The CDR3 is 13 residues long. The V end lost 6 bases, the J end lost 2 bases, and 10 bases lay between the germline ends. The CDR3: CASRLSPNTEAFF. The CDR3 region has the DNA TGTGCCAGCAGATTAAGCCCAAACACTGAAGCTTTCTTT.

Here the CDR3 reads CASSLAEAGNTIYF. DNA of the CDR3: TGCGCCAGCAGCTTGGCGGAGGCTGGAAACACCATATATTTT. The chain joins TRBV5-1 to TRBJ1-3; D not certain. Germline V gene data show CDR1 as SGHRS and CDR2 as YFSETQ. The CDR3 consists of 14 residues. Trimming pared 0 bases from V and 2 bases from J, leaving 6 bases between.

For the CDR3, the DNA is TGTGCCAGCAAACAGGGACAGGGGTCCAATGAGCAGTTCTTC. It encodes CASKQGQGSNEQFF. This rearrangement joins TRBV11-3 to TRBJ2-1; 10 positions agree with TRBD1. Unmatched junction bases numbered 6, after V lost 7 bases and J lost 6 bases. The CDR3 totals 14 residues. From germline, CDR1 is SGHNT and CDR2 YENEEA.

The chain has TRBV5-5 and TRBJ2-6, with D maybe TRBD1 (6 bases). V was cut by 6 bases and J by 2 bases, with 18 bases left in between. Germline V CDR1 and CDR2: SGHKS, YYEKEE (reference sequence). This CDR3 is built from 17 residues. CDR3 DNA sequence: TGTGCCAGCAACCTGAGGGACATGACACCTGGGGCCAACGTCCTGACTTTC. Its translation: CASNLRDMTPGANVLTF.

This chain uses TRBV12-3 or TRBV12-4 with TRBJ1-5; D gene ambiguous. This CDR3 contains 15 residues. Trimming shortened V by 2 bases and J by 6 bases, and 14 bases separated the two germline ends. The CDR3, as DNA: TGTGCCAGCAGTTTAACCGGGTACAGTACTCAGCCCCAGCATTTT. This translates into CASSLTGYSTQPQHF.

This chain uses TRBV5-1 with TRBJ2-1; the match to TRBD2 covers 8 bases. V gave up 4 bases and J gave up 0 bases; unmatched junction bases: 9. The CDR3 sequence is 17 residues long. The germline V gene encodes CDR1 SGHRS and CDR2 YFSETQ. CDR3 sequence reads: CASSPGSGVSSYNEQFF. The DNA of the CDR3 is TGCGCCAGCAGCCCGGGTAGCGGGGTCAGCTCCTACAATGAGCAGTTCTTC.

This clonotype was counted many times. The gene calls are TRBV12-3 or TRBV12-4 and TRBJ1-5, with a possible D match to TRBD1 (6 bases). CDR3 length: 13 amino acids. V dropped 2 bases and J dropped 5 bases, with 7 bases sitting between them. The CDR3 DNA follows: TGTGCCAGCAGTTTACGACAGGATCAGCCCCAGCATTTT. It specifies CASSLRQDQPQHF.

This clonotype turned up a few times. The chain carries TRBV30 and TRBJ1-2; D may be TRBD1 (5 bases). The CDR3 spans 13 residues. Between the trimmed V and J ends, which lost 4 bases and 0 bases, there was a span of 9 bases. CDR1 is GTSNPN, CDR2 SVGIG, per germline (reference sequence). CDR3 residues: CAWTRGSNYGYTF. The CDR3 region has the DNA TGTGCCTGGACTAGGGGTTCTAACTATGGCTACACCTTC.

This clonotype was counted only a few times. The genes are TRBV6-5 and TRBJ1-1; D is unresolved. Germline-derived CDR1 and CDR2 are MNHEY and SVGAGI. This CDR3 comprises 15 residues. The V end lost 2 bases, the J end lost 1 base, and 11 bases lay between the germline ends. The CDR3 DNA reads as TGTGCCAGCAGTTACACCAATGCCGGGAACACTGAAGCTTTCTTT. Protein sequence: CASSYTNAGNTEAFF.

This clonotype has only a few counts. This chain joins TRBV5-1 and TRBJ1-2, with 8 bases fitting TRBD1. The germline V gene encodes CDR1 SGHRS and CDR2 YFSETQ. With 7 bases clipped from V and 8 bases from J, the junction kept 16 bases outside the gene matches. The CDR3 runs 15 residues. CDR3 sequence (DNA): TGCGCCAGCGGTCCCGGGACAGGCTCGTTGGGCGGCTACACCTTC. Amino acid sequence: CASGPGTGSLGGYTF.

The CDR3 nucleotides are TGTGCCAGCAGCATCTACAGGGAAGGCTTCTCCTACGAGCAGTACTTC. It is translated as CASSIYREGFSYEQYF. V gene TRBV7-9 combines with J gene TRBJ2-7, with D tentatively TRBD1 (6 bases). CDR3 length: 16 residues. In germline, CDR1 is SEHNR, CDR2 FQNEAQ (reference sequence). Trimming left V 5 bases short and J 0 bases short, with 17 bases between.

The CDR3 sequence is CASSLRQGGAEAFF. The CDR3 DNA follows: TGTGCCAGCAGCCTAAGGCAGGGGGGCGCTGAAGCTTTCTTT. The chain links TRBV11-3 to TRBJ1-1; 7 nucleotides align to TRBD1. CDR3 length equals 14 residues. Germline CDR1 and CDR2: SGHNT and YENEEA. The trim removed 5 bases at V and 6 bases at J, leaving 9 bases unmatched.

This clonotype has a handful of counts. This sequence joins TRBV20-1 and TRBJ2-7; tentatively, D is TRBD1 or TRBD2 (5 bases each). The length of the CDR3 is 14 residues. Per the germline V gene, CDR1 is DFQATT and CDR2 is SNEGSKA (reference sequence). The V and J ends lost 1 base and 6 bases respectively, with 16 bases between them. The CDR3 is CSARVTAAGGEQYF. The CDR3 DNA reads TGCAGTGCTAGAGTTACTGCCGCTGGGGGCGAGCAGTACTTC.

V and J are TRBV10-1 and TRBJ2-1; D perhaps matches TRBD2 (6 bases). Per germline, CDR1 WNHNN and CDR2 SYGVQD (reference sequence). Trimming removed 2 bases at V and 7 bases at J, with 9 bases between. The CDR3 sequence is 13 residues long. The CDR3, as DNA: TGCGCCAGCAGTGAGAGCGGGCGGAATGAGCAGTTCTTC. Translated: CASSESGRNEQFF.

This clonotype was seen repeatedly, ten times or more. The genes are TRBV5-1 and TRBJ1-1; D perhaps matches TRBD1 (5 bases). CDR1 is SGHRS, CDR2 YFSETQ, per germline. The V gene lost 5 bases and the J gene lost 5 bases, with 7 bases spanning the gap. The CDR3 covers 11 residues. The CDR3 coding sequence is TGCGCCAGCAGAGGGGAGACTGAAGCTTTCTTT. Encoded protein: CASRGETEAFF.